This paragraph covers one T cell receptor (beta chain) sequence. RNA, at about 0.45 to 1 ug, was reverse transcribed with random hexamers. Multiplex immunoSEQ PCR targeted 54 Vbeta and 13 Jbeta TCR beta segments. TCRdb redid the calling of the immunoSEQ multiplex PCR reads with MiXCR, one entry per CDR3 protein. The profile shows approximately 200,000 distinct CDR3 sequences, about 95% of them singletons. This sample is part of a study of CD8 T cells in Susac syndrome. The germline V gene has CDR1 SGHDT and CDR2 YYEEEE. This CDR3 region has 16 residues. Trimming took 2 bases from V and 2 from J; bases not matched to a gene: 3.

The genes are TRBV5-6 and TRBJ1-5, with 11 bases fitting TRBD1. The sample comprised CD4+ T cells from PBMCs. This TCR was recovered from a human donor with multiple sclerosis. CDR3 DNA sequence: TGTGCCAGCAGCTTTGGACAGGGGGCTGGCAATCAGCCCCAGCATTTT. It translates to CASSFGQGAGNQPQHF.